Shown below are 30 T cell receptor beta chains from a single sample sequenced in a study of radiotherapy plus CTLA-4 blockade in lung cancer. TCRdb's table, derived via immunoSEQ multiplex PCR, lists solely in-frame clones and lacks some. There are over 60,000 clones in the sample; around 86% occur only once, and less than 0.9% lies in the top ten. The material sequenced was peripheral blood, taken from a patient treated with radiotherapy plus ipilimumab. The receptors were sampled from a human donor with non-small cell lung cancer who had stable disease on radiotherapy plus ipilimumab.

The rearrangement links TRBV7-2 to TRBJ2-7; 7 bases are a match to TRBD1. This CDR3 contains 15 residues. The germline V gene has CDR1 SGHTA and CDR2 FQGNSA. The ends lost 5 bases at V and 1 base at J; junction bases unmatched: 8. CDR3 bases: TGTGCCAGCAGCCCCCCTGGGACAGCTTCCTACGAGCAGTACTTC. This sequence encodes CASSPPGTASYEQYF.

The V and J genes are TRBV18 and TRBJ2-7; possible D gene TRBD2, 6 bases. Germline-derived CDR1 and CDR2 are KGHSH and LQKENI. The CDR3 has 14 amino acids. V lost 6 bases and J lost 0, with 12 bases in between. The CDR3 region has the DNA TGTGCCAGCTCCCCTTCGCGGGACTCCTACGAGCAGTACTTC. It specifies CASSPSRDSYEQYF.

This sequence joins TRBV9 and TRBJ2-7; 8 bases are a match to TRBD2. The V segment lost 3 bases and the J segment 6 bases; nucleotides outside the gene matches: 8. The length of the CDR3 is 14 residues. From germline, CDR1 is SGDLS and CDR2 YYNGEE. The CDR3 bases are TGTGCCAGCAGCGCGGGACTAGTTACCGGCGAGCAGTACTTC. This encodes CASSAGLVTGEQYF.

This chain connects TRBV5-1 to TRBJ2-5, with D tentatively TRBD1 or TRBD2 (5 bases each). Trimming shortened V by 1 base and J by 2 bases, and 15 bases separated the two germline ends. The CDR3 totals 16 residues. Germline assignment: CDR1 SGHRS and CDR2 YFSETQ. The CDR3 region is CASSLSGTVRQETQYF. CDR3 in DNA: TGCGCCAGCAGCTTGTCGGGGACCGTAAGACAAGAGACCCAGTACTTC.

Remarks on this clone: The same CDR3 arises from other DNA sequences in this sample as well. The chain carries TRBV29-1 and TRBJ1-6, with D possibly matching TRBD1 (5 bases). Trimming left V 7 bases short and J 7 bases short, with 14 bases between. There are 13 residues in the CDR3. CDR1 and CDR2 from the germline V gene are SQVTM and ANQGSEA. CDR3 protein: CSAARTPNSPLHF. The DNA of the CDR3 is TGCAGCGCCGCTCGGACACCCAATTCACCCCTCCACTTT.

V gene TRBV10-1 combines with J gene TRBJ2-1; D remains ambiguous. This CDR3 has 13 residues. V lost 6 bases and J lost 9, with 15 bases in between. Per germline, CDR1 WNHNN and CDR2 SYGVQD (reference sequence). CDR3: CASSPIPVGEQFF. CDR3 DNA sequence: TGCGCCAGCAGCCCTATCCCGGTGGGTGAGCAGTTCTTC.

CDR3 coding DNA: TGTGCCAGCAGCTCGGGACTAGCGAGCTACAATGAGCAGTTCTTC. Translated: CASSSGLASYNEQFF. The chain employs TRBV7-9 and TRBJ2-1; the match to TRBD2 covers 10 bases. The CDR3 length is 15 residues. Germline V gene data show CDR1 as SEHNR and CDR2 as FQNEAQ (reference sequence). With V trimmed by 4 bases and J by 3 bases, 3 bases remained unmatched.

V is TRBV30 and J is TRBJ1-4; the D is unclear. The CDR3 is made up of 11 amino acids. V dropped 5 bases and J dropped 4 bases, with 5 bases sitting between them. Germline CDR1 reads GTSNPN; CDR2 reads SVGIG (reference sequence). The CDR3 DNA sequence: TGTGCCTGGGGTTATAATGAAAAACTGTTTTTT. It specifies CAWGYNEKLFF.

The chain has TRBV2 and TRBJ2-1, with 7 bases fitting TRBD1. The CDR3 runs 15 residues. Germline-derived CDR1 and CDR2 are SNHLY and FYNNEI. The V segment lost 7 bases and the J segment 4 bases; nucleotides outside the gene matches: 10. The CDR3 region has the DNA TGTGCCAGCAAAAGGGGGCCCGGACAATACAATGAGCAGTTCTTC. This codes for CASKRGPGQYNEQFF. Full variable domain (missing parts from reference TRBV2 and TRBJ2-1): EPEVTQTPSHQVTQMGQEVILRCVPISNHLYFYWYRQILGQKVEFLVSFYNNEISEKSEIFDDQFSVERPDGSNFTLKIRSTKLEDSAMYFCASKRGPGQYNEQFFGPGTRLTVL.

The V and J genes are TRBV7-9 and TRBJ2-7; TRBD2 is a possible D gene (7 bases). The CDR3 is made up of 16 amino acids. The germline V and J ends were trimmed by 1 base and 4 bases, with 17 bases remaining between them. The germline CDR1 and CDR2 sequences are SEHNR and FQNEAQ (reference sequence). CDR3: CASSLGGGQGSYEQYF. Written as DNA, the CDR3 is TGTGCCAGCAGCTTAGGCGGGGGACAAGGCAGTTACGAGCAGTACTTC.

V gene TRBV19 combines with J gene TRBJ2-2; D gene unclear. Germline CDR1 reads LNHDA; CDR2 reads SQIVND (reference sequence). V was shortened by 1 base and J by 1 base, with 7 bases between the two germline ends. The CDR3 covers 15 residues. DNA of the CDR3: TGTGCCAGTAGTATAGCTGGGAAGAACACCGGGGAGCTGTTTTTT. This gives the protein CASSIAGKNTGELFF.

This clone was seen only a few times. CDR3 sequence: CASSLEGPRGRELFF. In DNA, the CDR3 is TGTGCCAGCAGCTTGGAGGGGCCGCGCGGAAGGGAGCTGTTTTTT. V usage is TRBV5-4 and J usage is TRBJ2-2; tentatively, D is TRBD1 (5 bases). The CDR3 extends over 15 amino acids. Trimming removed 0 bases at V and 9 bases at J, with 15 bases between. CDR1 and CDR2 (germline): SGHNT, YYREEE (reference sequence).

This chain connects TRBV27 to TRBJ2-7; D ambiguous. V was trimmed by 2 bases and J by 5 bases, leaving 10 bases between them. The CDR3 has 13 residues. The germline CDR1 and CDR2 sequences are MNHEY and SMNVEV (reference sequence). CDR3 sequence (DNA): TGTGCCAGCAGTTTAAGTAGACGGAACGAGCAGTACTTC. Translation: CASSLSRRNEQYF.

The DNA of the CDR3 is TGTGCCAGCAGCTTACTTGGGGGGAATACAGAGGCGCAGTATTTT. Translated: CASSLLGGNTEAQYF. The chain links TRBV7-2 to TRBJ2-3, with D possibly TRBD2 on 6 matching bases. The CDR3 sequence is 15 residues long. Germline values: CDR1 SGHTA, CDR2 FQGNSA. Trimming removed 2 bases from V and 10 bases from J, with 19 bases in between.

The chain carries TRBV29-1 and TRBJ1-6; 8 bases align to TRBD1. The CDR3 sequence is 14 residues long. V dropped 5 bases and J dropped 7; count of bases not matched to a gene: 7. Germline CDR1 and CDR2: SQVTM and ANQGSEA. CDR3 bases: TGCAGCGTTTCCTCGGGACAGGAAAATTCACCCCTCCACTTT. It yields the protein CSVSSGQENSPLHF.

The rearrangement uses TRBV5-1 and TRBJ2-6; TRBD1 agrees at 8 bases. This CDR3 has 15 amino acids. V was clipped by 3 bases and J by 1 base; unmatched bases: 0. Germline CDR1 reads SGHRS; CDR2 reads YFSETQ. DNA of the CDR3: TGCGCCAGCAGCTGGACAGGGTCTGGGGCCAACGTCCTGACTTTC. As protein: CASSWTGSGANVLTF.

The rearrangement uses TRBV9 and TRBJ2-3; 9 nucleotides line up with TRBD1. CDR1 is SGDLS and CDR2 is YYNGEE in the germline V gene. The junction had 3 bases not matched to a gene; V was cut back by 3 bases and J by 1 base. The length of the CDR3 is 15 residues. CDR3 DNA: TGTGCCAGCAGCGCAGGGACAGGGCGCACAGATACGCAGTATTTT. It codes for CASSAGTGRTDTQYF. The full variable domain, in which reference TRBV9 and TRBJ2-3 provide the parts outside the CDR3, is DSGVTQTPKHLITATGQRVTLRCSPRSGDLSVYWYQQSLDQGLQFLIQYYNGEERAKGNILERFSAQQFPDLHSELNLSSLELGDSALYFCASSAGTGRTDTQYFGPGTRLTVL.

The rearrangement links TRBV7-9 to TRBJ1-1, with TRBD1 as a possible D gene (6 bases). Per germline, CDR1 SEHNR and CDR2 FQNEAQ (reference sequence). The CDR3 has 17 amino acids. Trimming took off 5 bases at V and 0 bases at J, with 19 bases between the two ends. This CDR3 is CASSLTDSQGMNTEAFF. The DNA of the CDR3 is TGTGCCAGCAGCCTGACGGACAGCCAAGGGATGAACACTGAAGCTTTCTTT.

V usage is TRBV18 and J usage is TRBJ2-3, with a possible D match to TRBD2 (7 bases). CDR1 and CDR2 from the germline V gene are KGHSH and LQKENI. The CDR3 extends over 14 amino acids. The V gene lost 6 bases and the J gene lost 6 bases, with 16 bases spanning the gap. CDR3 in amino acids: CASSPMGGQDTQYF. CDR3 bases: TGTGCCAGCTCCCCTATGGGGGGGCAGGATACGCAGTATTTT.

The J gene is TRBJ2-1, the V gene TRBV28; no firm D call. Germline loops: CDR1 MDHEN, CDR2 SYDVKM. The CDR3 has 14 amino acids. The V end was cut by 7 bases, the J end by 2 bases, with 12 bases between. The DNA for the CDR3 is TGTGCCAGCACAAGGACCCACCCCTACAATGAGCAGTTCTTC. This encodes CASTRTHPYNEQFF.

The gene calls are TRBV28 and TRBJ2-7, with unresolved D. The V gene's germline CDR1 is MDHEN and CDR2 SYDVKM. Between the trimmed V and J ends, which lost 4 bases and 10 bases, there was a span of 17 bases. The length of the CDR3 is 13 residues. CDR3 sequence: CASSSSLSTTQYF. For the CDR3, the DNA is TGTGCCAGCAGTTCCTCATTATCTACGACTCAGTACTTC.

This clone has a handful of counts. The rearrangement joins TRBV9 to TRBJ2-3; D is ambiguous. Germline CDR1 is SGDLS and CDR2 is YYNGEE. This CDR3 comprises 17 residues. V shed 4 bases and J shed 0 bases, with 18 bases lying between them. The CDR3 protein is CASSSHIWRSSTDTQYF. In DNA, the CDR3 is TGTGCCAGCAGCTCACACATCTGGCGGTCTAGCACAGATACGCAGTATTTT.

The V call is TRBV6-1, the J call TRBJ2-1, with D tentatively TRBD2 (6 bases). CDR3 length equals 15 residues. V lost 8 bases, J lost 4 bases, and 18 bases lay in between. From germline, CDR1 is MNHNS and CDR2 SASEGT. As DNA, the CDR3 is TGTGCCAGCGCTAAAGGAGGGACCAATTACAATGAGCAGTTCTTC. Amino acid sequence: CASAKGGTNYNEQFF.

The rearrangement uses TRBV7-9 and TRBJ2-6; tentative D call: TRBD2 (6 bases). Germline lookup yields CDR1 SEHNR and CDR2 FQNEAQ (reference sequence). The V gene lost 10 bases and the J gene lost 1 base, with 17 bases spanning the gap. CDR3 length equals 16 residues. CDR3: CATDGEARSGANVLTF. The CDR3 bases are TGTGCCACCGACGGGGAGGCACGTTCTGGGGCCAACGTCCTGACTTTC.

The chain joins TRBV5-1 to TRBJ2-3; D unclear. CDR1 is SGHRS, CDR2 YFSETQ, per germline. This CDR3 spans 14 amino acids. V lost 6 bases and J 0 bases, leaving 11 bases between the germline ends. The CDR3 DNA reads as TGCGCCAGCATATCGGGCAGTAGCACAGATACGCAGTATTTT. It yields the protein CASISGSSTDTQYF.

Here the CDR3 DNA reads TGTGCCAGCTCACCATCACGAGATACGCAGTATTTT. As protein: CASSPSRDTQYF. This sequence joins TRBV18 and TRBJ2-3; unclear D gene. The V end lost 2 bases, the J end lost 5 bases, and 5 bases lay between the germline ends. Germline V gene lookup returns CDR1 KGHSH and CDR2 LQKENI. The CDR3 runs 12 residues.

The V gene is TRBV30, the J gene TRBJ2-1; D gene unclear. Germline loops: CDR1 GTSNPN, CDR2 SVGIG (reference sequence). The CDR3 is made up of 15 amino acids. The germline V and J ends were trimmed by 5 bases and 6 bases, with 20 bases remaining between them. The CDR3 DNA sequence: TGTGCCTGGGTTGGACCCGGACCTTTCGGCAATGAGCAGTTCTTC. Residues: CAWVGPGPFGNEQFF.

The V and J genes are TRBV5-4 and TRBJ1-2, with TRBD1 matching over 7 bases. This CDR3 has 15 amino acids. Germline V gives CDR1 SGHNT, CDR2 YYREEE (reference sequence). After removal of 0 bases from V and 4 bases from J, the junction contained 6 bases not matched to a gene. The CDR3 DNA sequence: TGTGCCAGCAGCTTGGCCGTCGCAGGGGGCTATGGCTACACCTTC. Its translation: CASSLAVAGGYGYTF.

The chain couples TRBV6-1 to TRBJ2-3, with 9 bases identical to TRBD2. CDR3 size: 16 residues. Germline V gene lookup returns CDR1 MNHNS and CDR2 SASEGT. The V segment lost 2 bases and the J segment 2 bases; nucleotides outside the gene matches: 5. The chain's CDR3 is CASSEQAGGYTDTQYF. Here the CDR3 DNA reads TGTGCCAGCAGTGAACAAGCGGGGGGATACACAGATACGCAGTATTTT.

This rearrangement joins TRBV28 to TRBJ2-1; 8 nucleotides line up with TRBD2. Germline V gene data show CDR1 as MDHEN and CDR2 as SYDVKM. J was trimmed by 5 bases and V by 5 bases; bases with no gene match: 14. The CDR3 loop spans 17 amino acids. The CDR3 bases are TGTGCCAGCAGTCCCGGGCTAGCGGGTCCCTATCACAATGAGCAGTTCTTC. Protein sequence: CASSPGLAGPYHNEQFF.